Described below is a single T cell receptor (beta chain) sequence and its context. CDR3 length: 20 residues. Germline V CDR1 and CDR2: SGHRS, YFSETQ. V was cut by 2 bases and J by 0 bases, with 24 bases left in between. This entry is derived from a study of CD8+ T cells in alopecia areata. Study-wide context: A 6-month period off drug followed tofacitinib, which lasted 6 to 18 months.

Treatment reported: oral pan-JAK inhibitor, 5-10 mg twice daily. Alopecia areata patients gave lesional scalp punch biopsies and peripheral blood samples. Once RNA had been extracted, it was reverse transcribed into cDNA to act as the sequencing template. Assay used: immunoSEQ multiplex PCR; TCRdb lists only in-frame clones, some missing. The profile shows about 250,000 clones, about 60% of them singletons. The V call is TRBV5-1, the J call TRBJ1-3, with TRBD1 as a possible D gene (6 bases). The TCR sequence derives from a human donor with alopecia areata. The material sequenced was CD4+ T cells sorted from blood, taken at week 52, from a patient treated with tofacitinib. CDR3: CASSFSPLGRTVDSGNTIYF. The CDR3 nucleotides read TGCGCCAGCAGCTTCAGTCCTTTAGGACGGACAGTTGACTCTGGAAACACCATATATTTT.